This T cell receptor beta chain was captured in a study of T cell repertoires in cytomegalovirus infection. Across the whole study: An indication of both CMV infection and matching HLA type came from public TCR beta signatures.

This CDR3 spans 14 amino acids. The V gene's germline CDR1 is KGHDR and CDR2 SFDVKD. Trimming stripped 4 bases from V and 4 bases from J, with 11 bases between. Comments on this clonotype: What it binds is not known.

TCRdb used MiXCR to reprocess the reads, holding one entry per CDR3 protein. The table lists 900,000 to 950,000 distinct CDR3 sequences, approximately 31% of them singletons. The chain has TRBV24-1 and TRBJ2-3; D may be TRBD1 (6 bases). The specimen comprised cultured CD8+ T cells from PBMCs, sampled from culture after CMV antigen stimulation. The source is a human donor in good health (CMV status not recorded). Some clones in this sample may be carry-over from other donors' samples. The CDR3 spells CATSEEGGADTQYF. The CDR3 coding sequence is TGTGCCACCAGTGAAGAAGGGGGAGCAGATACGCAGTATTTT.